What follows is one T cell receptor (beta chain) and its context. This sample stems from a study of T cells after yellow fever vaccination. TCRdb itself ran the 5' RACE reads through MiXCR, one entry per CDR3 protein. The profile shows more than 350,000 distinct CDR3 sequences, around 10% of them singletons. CDR3 length: 15 amino acids. Trimming stripped 2 bases from V and 6 bases from J, with 14 bases between. Germline values: CDR1 SGHTA, CDR2 FQGNSA. The source material was PBMCs, sampled on the day of the first yellow fever vaccination. The TCR comes from a man younger than 35 who received the YFV17D yellow fever vaccine. J is TRBJ1-5 and V is TRBV7-2, with D maybe TRBD1 (6 bases). CDR3: CASSLQGTQSQPQHF. CDR3 DNA: TGTGCCAGCAGCTTACAGGGGACGCAGAGTCAGCCCCAGCATTTT.